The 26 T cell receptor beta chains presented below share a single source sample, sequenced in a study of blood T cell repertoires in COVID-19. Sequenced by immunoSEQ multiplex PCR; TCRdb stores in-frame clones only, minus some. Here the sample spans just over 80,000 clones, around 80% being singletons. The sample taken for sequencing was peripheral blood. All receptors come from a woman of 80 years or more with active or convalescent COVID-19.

In DNA, the CDR3 is TGTGCCAGCAGCTTGGTTGGCGGTTCCACAGATACGCAGTATTTT. Its translation is CASSLVGGSTDTQYF. The chain has TRBV5-4 and TRBJ2-3; D is unresolved. The CDR3 spans 15 residues. Germline V gene lookup returns CDR1 SGHNT and CDR2 YYREEE (reference sequence). Trimming stripped 0 bases from V and 2 bases from J, with 10 bases between.

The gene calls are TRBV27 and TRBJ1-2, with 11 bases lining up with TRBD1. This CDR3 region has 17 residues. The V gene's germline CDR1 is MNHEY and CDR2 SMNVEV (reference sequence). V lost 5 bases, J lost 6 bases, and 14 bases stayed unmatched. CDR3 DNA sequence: TGTGCCAGCAGTACAACGAGTCCGGACAGGGGGCTAAATGGCTACACCTTC. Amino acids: CASSTTSPDRGLNGYTF.

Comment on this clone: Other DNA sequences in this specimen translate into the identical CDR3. The CDR3 DNA follows: TGTGCCAGCAGCTGGGCCCCATCCTACGAGCAGTACTTC. Its translation is CASSWAPSYEQYF. The chain links TRBV6-2 or TRBV6-3 to TRBJ2-7; D is unresolved. The CDR3 is 13 amino acids. V lost 6 bases and J lost 1, with 10 bases in between. CDR1 MNHEY and CDR2 SVGEGT come from the germline V gene.

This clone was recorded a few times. This CDR3 is CASSPGTEGEKLFF. CDR3 DNA: TGCGCCAGCAGCCCCGGGACGGAGGGTGAAAAACTGTTTTTT. The genes are TRBV5-1 and TRBJ1-4, with a possible D match to TRBD1 (5 bases). Trimming shortened V by 4 bases and J by 7 bases, and 14 bases separated the two germline ends. Germline V gene sequence: CDR1 SGHRS, CDR2 YFSETQ. CDR3 length equals 14 residues.

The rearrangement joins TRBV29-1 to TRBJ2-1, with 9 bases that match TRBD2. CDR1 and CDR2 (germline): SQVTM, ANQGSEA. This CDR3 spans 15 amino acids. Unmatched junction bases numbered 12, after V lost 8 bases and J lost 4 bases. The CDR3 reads CSTSNLAGIYNEQFF. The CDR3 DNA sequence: TGCAGCACTTCCAATCTAGCGGGGATTTACAATGAGCAGTTCTTC.

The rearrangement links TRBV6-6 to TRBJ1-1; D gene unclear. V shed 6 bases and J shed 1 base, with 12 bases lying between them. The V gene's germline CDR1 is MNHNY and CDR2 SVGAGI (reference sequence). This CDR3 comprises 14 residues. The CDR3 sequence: CASSPGLENTEAFF. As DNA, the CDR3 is TGTGCCAGCAGCCCCGGACTGGAGAACACTGAAGCTTTCTTT.

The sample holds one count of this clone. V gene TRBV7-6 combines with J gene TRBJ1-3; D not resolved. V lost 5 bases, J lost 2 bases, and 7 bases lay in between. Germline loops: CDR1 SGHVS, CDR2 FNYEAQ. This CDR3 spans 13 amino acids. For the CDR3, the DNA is TGTGCCAGCAGCCATGCGACTGGAAACACCATATATTTT. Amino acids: CASSHATGNTIYF.

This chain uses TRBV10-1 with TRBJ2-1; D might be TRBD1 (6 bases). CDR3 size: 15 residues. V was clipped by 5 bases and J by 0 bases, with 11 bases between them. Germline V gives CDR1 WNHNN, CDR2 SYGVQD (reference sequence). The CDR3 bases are TGCGCCAGCAGTCCAACAGGGATCTCCTACAATGAGCAGTTCTTC. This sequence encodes CASSPTGISYNEQFF.

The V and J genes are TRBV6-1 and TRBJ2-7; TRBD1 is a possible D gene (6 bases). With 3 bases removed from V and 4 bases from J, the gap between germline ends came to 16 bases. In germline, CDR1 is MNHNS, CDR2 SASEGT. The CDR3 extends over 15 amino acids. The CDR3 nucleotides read TGTGCCAGCAGTGAGTCAGGGGCCATCGGTTACGAGCAGTACTTC. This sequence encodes CASSESGAIGYEQYF.

CDR3 sequence reads: CASSLAGAGSNTEAFF. The CDR3 nucleotides are TGTGCCAGCAGCTTAGCTGGGGCAGGTTCGAACACTGAAGCTTTCTTT. The rearrangement links TRBV7-9 to TRBJ1-1, with a tentative D call TRBD1 (5 bases). CDR1 is SEHNR and CDR2 is FQNEAQ in the germline V gene (reference sequence). V was cut by 0 bases and J by 1 base, with 12 bases left in between. This CDR3 region has 16 residues.

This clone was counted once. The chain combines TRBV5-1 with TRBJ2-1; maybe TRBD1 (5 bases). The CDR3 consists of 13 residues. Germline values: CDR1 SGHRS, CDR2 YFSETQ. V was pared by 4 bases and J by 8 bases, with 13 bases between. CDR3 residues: CASSVVQGHEQFF. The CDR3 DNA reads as TGCGCCAGCAGCGTGGTTCAGGGCCATGAGCAGTTCTTC.

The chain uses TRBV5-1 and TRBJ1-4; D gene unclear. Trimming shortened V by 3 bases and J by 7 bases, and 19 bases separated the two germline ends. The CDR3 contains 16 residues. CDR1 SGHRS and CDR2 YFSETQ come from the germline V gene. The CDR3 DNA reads TGCGCCAGCAGCTCGCCTACAGAGGGAAGGAGTGAAAAACTGTTTTTT. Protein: CASSSPTEGRSEKLFF.

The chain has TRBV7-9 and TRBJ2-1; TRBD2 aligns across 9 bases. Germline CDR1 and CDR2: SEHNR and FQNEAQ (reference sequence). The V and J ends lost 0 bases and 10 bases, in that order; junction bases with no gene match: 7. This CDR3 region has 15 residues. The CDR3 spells CASSLARGGPREQFF. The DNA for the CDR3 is TGTGCCAGCAGCTTAGCGCGGGGGGGCCCTCGGGAGCAGTTCTTC.

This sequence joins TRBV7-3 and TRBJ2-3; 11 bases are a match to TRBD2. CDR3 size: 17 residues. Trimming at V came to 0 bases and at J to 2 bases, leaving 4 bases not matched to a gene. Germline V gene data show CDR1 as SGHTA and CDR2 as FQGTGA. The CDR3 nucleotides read TGTGCCAGCAGCTTAACAGGTAGCGGGGGGGCCACAGATACGCAGTATTTT. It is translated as CASSLTGSGGATDTQYF.

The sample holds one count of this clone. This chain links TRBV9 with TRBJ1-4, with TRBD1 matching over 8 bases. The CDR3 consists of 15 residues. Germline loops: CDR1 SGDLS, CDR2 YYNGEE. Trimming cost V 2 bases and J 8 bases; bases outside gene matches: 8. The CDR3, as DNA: TGTGCCAGCAGCGTGTCGCAGGGGGCGCGAGAAAAACTGTTTTTT. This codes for CASSVSQGAREKLFF.

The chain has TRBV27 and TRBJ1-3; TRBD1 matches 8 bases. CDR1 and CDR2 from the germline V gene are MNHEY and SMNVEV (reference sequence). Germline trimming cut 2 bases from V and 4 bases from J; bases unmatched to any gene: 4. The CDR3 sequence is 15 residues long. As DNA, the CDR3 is TGTGCCAGCAGTTTAGAGGCAGGGGGCGGAAACACCATATATTTT. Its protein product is CASSLEAGGGNTIYF.

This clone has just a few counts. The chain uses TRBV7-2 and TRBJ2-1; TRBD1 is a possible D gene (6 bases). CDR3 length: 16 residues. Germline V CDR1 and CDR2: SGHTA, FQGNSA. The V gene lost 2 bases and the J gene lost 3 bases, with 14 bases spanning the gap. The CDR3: CASSLTGRTDYNEQFF. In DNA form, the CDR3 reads TGTGCCAGCAGCTTAACCGGCAGGACAGACTACAATGAGCAGTTCTTC.

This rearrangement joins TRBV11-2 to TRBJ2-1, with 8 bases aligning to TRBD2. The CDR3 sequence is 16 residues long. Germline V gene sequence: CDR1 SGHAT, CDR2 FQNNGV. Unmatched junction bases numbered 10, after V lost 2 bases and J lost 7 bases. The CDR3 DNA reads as TGTGCCAGCAGCTTACCTGGCGGGGGGCTGAGTAATGAGCAGTTCTTC. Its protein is CASSLPGGGLSNEQFF.

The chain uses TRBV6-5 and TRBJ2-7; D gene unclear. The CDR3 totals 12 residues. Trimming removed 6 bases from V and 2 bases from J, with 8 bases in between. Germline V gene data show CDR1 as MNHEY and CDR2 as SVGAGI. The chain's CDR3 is CASRHIPYEQYF. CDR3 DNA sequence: TGTGCCAGCAGGCACATACCCTACGAGCAGTACTTC.

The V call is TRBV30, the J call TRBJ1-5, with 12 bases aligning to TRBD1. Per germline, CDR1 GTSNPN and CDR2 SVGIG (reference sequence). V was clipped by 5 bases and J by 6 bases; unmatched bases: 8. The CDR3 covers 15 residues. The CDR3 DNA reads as TGTGCCTGGGGTCCCGGGACAGGGGGCGGTCAGCCCCAGCATTTT. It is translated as CAWGPGTGGGQPQHF.

CDR3 in amino acids: CASKRGGTEAFF. In DNA, the CDR3 is TGTGCCAGTAAGAGAGGGGGCACTGAAGCTTTCTTT. The genes are TRBV19 and TRBJ1-1; D might be TRBD1 (6 bases). The V gene's germline CDR1 is LNHDA and CDR2 SQIVND (reference sequence). V lost 7 bases and J lost 4, with 10 bases in between. The CDR3 loop spans 12 amino acids.

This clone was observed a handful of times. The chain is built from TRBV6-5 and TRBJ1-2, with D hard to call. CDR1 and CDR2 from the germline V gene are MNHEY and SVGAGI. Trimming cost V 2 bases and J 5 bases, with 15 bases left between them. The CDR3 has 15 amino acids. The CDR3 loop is CASSYKEGYTYGYTF. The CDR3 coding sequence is TGTGCCAGCAGTTACAAGGAGGGCTACACTTATGGCTACACCTTC.

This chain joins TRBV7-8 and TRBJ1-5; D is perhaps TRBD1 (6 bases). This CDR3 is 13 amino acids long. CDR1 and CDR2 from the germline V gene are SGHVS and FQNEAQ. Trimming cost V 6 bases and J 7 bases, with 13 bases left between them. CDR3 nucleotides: TGTGCCAGCAGTTTCCTTACAGGGCAGCCCCAGCATTTT. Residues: CASSFLTGQPQHF.

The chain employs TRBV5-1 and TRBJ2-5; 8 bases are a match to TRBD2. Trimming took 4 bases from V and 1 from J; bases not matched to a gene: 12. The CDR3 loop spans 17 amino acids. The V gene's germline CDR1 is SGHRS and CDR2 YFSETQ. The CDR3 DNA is TGCGCCAGCAGCCCGGGTTTGCGGGGGGCCTTCCAAGAGACCCAGTACTTC. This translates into CASSPGLRGAFQETQYF.

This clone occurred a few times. The CDR3 loop reads CASSRGQGRYEQYF. The CDR3 bases are TGTGCCAGCTCTCGAGGACAGGGGAGGTACGAGCAGTACTTC. This rearrangement joins TRBV18 to TRBJ2-7, with 9 bases aligning to TRBD1. The V segment lost 6 bases and the J segment 4 bases; nucleotides outside the gene matches: 7. Germline lookup yields CDR1 KGHSH and CDR2 LQKENI. The CDR3 extends over 14 amino acids.

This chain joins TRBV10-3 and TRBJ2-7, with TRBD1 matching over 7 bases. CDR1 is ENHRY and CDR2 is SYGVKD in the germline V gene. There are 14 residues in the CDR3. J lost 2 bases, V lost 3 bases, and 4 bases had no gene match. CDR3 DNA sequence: TGTGCCATCAGTGAACCGGGACAGCCCTACGAGCAGTACTTC. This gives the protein CAISEPGQPYEQYF.